This passage covers 28 T cell receptor beta chains from one sample sequenced in a study of OX40 agonist ivuxolimab in advanced cancers. Libraries were built with the immunoSEQ multiplex PCR assay. In TCRdb, the immuneACCESS table is reduced to in-frame sequences with V and J assigned. These tables do not hold every clone; where another copy was compared, an unresolved V gene accounts for under half, and the others remain unexplained. The sample table shows 76,000 or so clones, and around nine tenths are seen once. The ten largest make up just over 0.75% of the sample. Sequencing was performed on CD4+ or CD8+ T cells sorted from blood, taken in a trial of the OX40 agonist ivuxolimab. All receptors come from an adult with an advanced solid tumor such as melanoma, head and neck, liver or kidney cancer.

The rearrangement joins TRBV19 to TRBJ2-1, with 10 bases that match TRBD2. Trimming cost V 6 bases and J 6 bases; bases outside gene matches: 5. Germline V gene data show CDR1 as LNHDA and CDR2 as SQIVND (reference sequence). This CDR3 region has 14 residues. The CDR3 is CASRQRGGTNEQFF. In nucleotides, the CDR3 is TGTGCCAGTAGACAGCGGGGGGGGACCAATGAGCAGTTCTTC.

V gene TRBV7-8 combines with J gene TRBJ2-1; perhaps TRBD2 as D (6 bases). Germline CDR1 is SGHVS and CDR2 is FQNEAQ. CDR3 length equals 13 residues. The V gene lost 2 bases and the J gene lost 9 bases, with 11 bases spanning the gap. The CDR3: CASSLSSESEQFF. The CDR3 coding sequence is TGTGCCAGCAGCTTATCTAGCGAAAGTGAGCAGTTCTTC.

This rearrangement joins TRBV14 to TRBJ1-2, with D hard to call. The germline V gene has CDR1 SGHDN and CDR2 FVKESK. V lost 3 bases, J lost 4 bases, and 12 bases lay in between. The CDR3 is 14 amino acids. CDR3 DNA: TGTGCCAGCAGCCATGCGGATAGTATCTATGGCTACACCTTC. Encoded protein: CASSHADSIYGYTF.

The chain carries TRBV6-5 and TRBJ1-2; 8 nucleotides agree with TRBD1. The CDR3 contains 15 residues. Germline trimming cut 4 bases from V and 4 bases from J; bases unmatched to any gene: 8. Germline V CDR1 and CDR2: MNHEY, SVGAGI. The CDR3 loop is CASSSRQGQAYGYTF. The CDR3 DNA follows: TGTGCCAGCAGTTCCCGACAGGGGCAGGCCTATGGCTACACCTTC.

V and J are TRBV10-3 and TRBJ2-7, with a tentative D call TRBD1 (6 bases). Trimming cost V 3 bases and J 2 bases, with 14 bases left between them. Germline V gene data show CDR1 as ENHRY and CDR2 as SYGVKD. The CDR3 covers 15 residues. The DNA of the CDR3 is TGTGCCATCAGTGATCAGGGGTCTCACGCCTACGAGCAGTACTTC. Translated, it gives CAISDQGSHAYEQYF.

The rearrangement joins TRBV7-2 to TRBJ2-3, with 7 bases identical to TRBD1. The CDR3 is 16 amino acids. The junction had 6 bases not matched to a gene; V was cut back by 1 base and J by 2 bases. CDR1 is SGHTA, CDR2 FQGNSA, per germline. CDR3 sequence: CASSLVGGQSTDTQYF. CDR3 DNA sequence: TGTGCCAGCAGCTTAGTAGGGGGACAGTCCACAGATACGCAGTATTTT.

The J gene is TRBJ2-7, the V gene TRBV10-2, with D perhaps being TRBD1 or TRBD2 (5 bases each). CDR3 size: 14 residues. The germline gives CDR1 WSHSY, CDR2 SAAADI. Between the trimmed V and J ends, which lost 6 bases and 2 bases, there was a span of 14 bases. The CDR3 DNA follows: TGCGCCAGCAGACTCCCCGGGGCAACCTACGAGCAGTACTTC. Its protein product is CASRLPGATYEQYF.

This chain uses TRBV28 with TRBJ1-2, with TRBD1 identical over 9 bases. Looked up from germline, CDR1 is MDHEN and CDR2 is SYDVKM. The CDR3 loop spans 16 amino acids. J lost 4 bases, V lost 7 bases, and 13 bases had no gene match. The CDR3 protein is CASTEIPGQGSYGYTF. CDR3 DNA sequence: TGTGCCAGCACCGAAATTCCGGGACAGGGTAGCTATGGCTACACCTTC.

This clone was seen many times. The V gene is TRBV7-3, the J gene TRBJ2-7; maybe TRBD1 (6 bases). This CDR3 contains 13 residues. V lost 3 bases to trimming and J lost 6 bases, with 12 bases between them. The germline V gene has CDR1 SGHTA and CDR2 FQGTGA. This chain's CDR3 is CASSFDRSGEQYF. CDR3 coding DNA: TGTGCCAGCAGCTTTGACAGGTCAGGCGAGCAGTACTTC.

The chain has TRBV11-3 and TRBJ1-1; D is unresolved. The CDR3 loop spans 13 amino acids. Per the germline V gene, CDR1 is SGHNT and CDR2 is YENEEA. Trimming removed 2 bases at V and 5 bases at J, with 9 bases between. This CDR3 reads CASSLFEETEAFF. Written as DNA, the CDR3 is TGTGCCAGCAGCTTATTTGAGGAGACTGAAGCTTTCTTT.

This chain joins TRBV28 and TRBJ2-3; no clear D gene. Trimming removed 7 bases at V and 6 bases at J, with 14 bases between. CDR3 length: 13 residues. Germline V gives CDR1 MDHEN, CDR2 SYDVKM. This chain's CDR3 is CASKGSNGDTQYF. The CDR3 coding sequence is TGTGCCAGCAAAGGTAGCAACGGGGATACGCAGTATTTT. Full variable domain (rest looked up from reference TRBV28 and TRBJ2-3): DVKVTQSSRYLVKRTGEKVFLECVQDMDHENMFWYRQDPGLGLRLIYFSYDVKMKEKGDIPEGYSVSREKKERFSLILESASTNQTSMYLCASKGSNGDTQYFGPGTRLTVL.

The V call is TRBV30, the J call TRBJ1-2, with a possible D match to TRBD1 (5 bases). Germline values: CDR1 GTSNPN, CDR2 SVGIG (reference sequence). The CDR3 covers 13 residues. The ends were cut back, 2 bases at V and 3 bases at J, with 10 bases in the middle. The CDR3 region is CAWSNGGDYGYTF. The DNA of the CDR3 is TGTGCCTGGAGTAACGGGGGGGACTATGGCTACACCTTC.

This chain links TRBV6-5 with TRBJ2-1; 8 bases are shared with TRBD2. Germline CDR1 is MNHEY and CDR2 is SVGAGI. V lost 6 bases and J lost 8; bases outside the gene matches: 12. The CDR3 covers 15 residues. This CDR3 is CASSGPASGRDEQFF. The CDR3 bases are TGTGCCAGCAGCGGGCCGGCTAGCGGGCGCGATGAGCAGTTCTTC.

The J gene is TRBJ2-7, the V gene TRBV19, with TRBD2 matching over 8 bases. This CDR3 spans 16 amino acids. V gave up 6 bases and J gave up 0 bases; unmatched junction bases: 10. Looked up from germline, CDR1 is LNHDA and CDR2 is SQIVND (reference sequence). The CDR3 reads CASRPQGAGDSYEQYF. As DNA, the CDR3 is TGTGCCAGTAGGCCCCAAGGAGCGGGGGACTCCTACGAGCAGTACTTC.

The V call is TRBV5-4, the J call TRBJ1-2, with a tentative D call TRBD1 (6 bases). Germline V gene data show CDR1 as SGHNT and CDR2 as YYREEE (reference sequence). This CDR3 is built from 14 residues. The ends were cut back, 1 base at V and 4 bases at J, with 11 bases in the middle. DNA of the CDR3: TGTGCCAGCAGCTTGATTACGGACAGCTATGGCTACACCTTC. Its protein is CASSLITDSYGYTF. The complete variable domain, with remaining parts taken from reference TRBV5-4 and TRBJ1-2, reads ETGVTQSPTHLIKTRGQQVTLRCSSQSGHNTVSWYQQALGQGPQFIFQYYREEENGRGNFPPRFSGLQFPNYSSELNVNALELDDSALYLCASSLITDSYGYTFGSGTRLTVV.

This clone was counted a single time. The rearrangement links TRBV7-2 to TRBJ2-5, with D possibly being TRBD1 (5 bases). CDR1 is SGHTA, CDR2 FQGNSA, per germline. The CDR3 spans 14 residues. V lost 5 bases, J lost 3 bases, and 13 bases lay in between. The CDR3 loop is CASSQGAEKETQYF. The CDR3, as DNA: TGTGCCAGCAGCCAAGGGGCGGAGAAAGAGACCCAGTACTTC.

This chain connects TRBV7-2 to TRBJ1-5; TRBD1 matches 9 bases. The CDR3 has 15 residues. V was pared by 1 base and J by 3 bases, with 1 base of the junction left unmatched. The germline CDR1 and CDR2 sequences are SGHTA and FQGNSA. The CDR3 bases are TGTGCCAGCAGCTTAGGGGACAGGGACAATCAGCCCCAGCATTTT. Protein sequence: CASSLGDRDNQPQHF.

This rearrangement joins TRBV4-1 to TRBJ2-4; 11 nucleotides match TRBD1. Germline V gene lookup returns CDR1 MGHRA and CDR2 YSYEKL. The length of the CDR3 is 17 residues. Trimming cost V 0 bases and J 6 bases; bases outside gene matches: 7. DNA of the CDR3: TGCGCCAGCAGCCAAGATCCTTCCGGGACAGGGGGAAACATTCAGTACTTC. This codes for CASSQDPSGTGGNIQYF.

The CDR3 spells CASMKGQGSTEAFF. The CDR3 DNA follows: TGTGCCAGCATGAAAGGACAGGGTAGCACTGAAGCTTTCTTT. The chain uses TRBV6-4 and TRBJ1-1; 8 nucleotides match TRBD1. The CDR3 is 14 amino acids. Germline V lookup: CDR1 MRHNA, CDR2 SNTAGT. Trimming took 7 bases from V and 4 from J; bases not matched to a gene: 8.

This clone appeared a single time. The rearrangement links TRBV18 to TRBJ2-7, with D possibly TRBD2 on 5 matching bases. CDR1 and CDR2 (germline): KGHSH, LQKENI. Trimming stripped 2 bases from V and 4 bases from J, with 12 bases between. The CDR3 has 14 residues. In DNA, the CDR3 is TGTGCCAGCTCACCAGGTGGAGCGGATTACGAGCAGTACTTC. Translating gives CASSPGGADYEQYF.

V gene TRBV5-5 combines with J gene TRBJ2-5; possible D gene TRBD1, 5 bases. Germline CDR1 is SGHKS and CDR2 is YYEKEE (reference sequence). The length of the CDR3 is 14 residues. Trimming cost V 1 base and J 3 bases, with 10 bases left between them. CDR3 nucleotides: TGTGCCAGCAGCTTGTTTGTAGGGGAAGAGACCCAGTACTTC. Translating it yields CASSLFVGEETQYF.

The CDR3 bases are TGTGCCAGCAGCGAGGGACAGGGACTCTATGGCTACACCTTC. This gives the protein CASSEGQGLYGYTF. This chain joins TRBV7-9 and TRBJ1-2, with TRBD1 identical over 9 bases. V dropped 5 bases and J dropped 4; count of bases not matched to a gene: 5. Germline V gives CDR1 SEHNR, CDR2 FQNEAQ (reference sequence). CDR3 length: 14 residues.

The chain carries TRBV30 and TRBJ1-2; maybe TRBD1 (6 bases). Trimming cost V 8 bases and J 4 bases, with 17 bases left between them. The germline V gene encodes CDR1 GTSNPN and CDR2 SVGIG (reference sequence). The CDR3 extends over 13 amino acids. This chain's CDR3 is CATPWRGSYGYTF. CDR3 coding DNA: TGTGCCACCCCTTGGAGGGGGTCCTATGGCTACACCTTC. The entire variable domain, with the rest obtained from reference TRBV30 and TRBJ1-2, is as follows: SQTIHQWPATLVQPVGSPLSLECTVEGTSNPNLYWYRQAAGRGLQLLFYSVGIGQISSEVPQNLSASRPQDRQFILSSKKLLLSDSGFYLCATPWRGSYGYTFGSGTRLTVV.

This clone has a handful of counts. The chain uses TRBV14 and TRBJ2-6; D remains ambiguous. V was trimmed by 4 bases and J by 2 bases, leaving 3 bases between them. Germline assignment: CDR1 SGHDN and CDR2 FVKESK. The CDR3 has 13 amino acids. The CDR3 bases are TGTGCCAGCAGCCCAACTGGGGCCAACGTCCTGACTTTC. Its translation: CASSPTGANVLTF. Full variable domain (remainder filled in from reference TRBV14 and TRBJ2-6): EAGVTQFPSHSVIEKGQTVTLRCDPISGHDNLYWYRRVMGKEIKFLLHFVKESKQDESGMPNNRFLAERTGGTYSTLKVQPAELEDSGVYFCASSPTGANVLTFGAGSRLTVL.

CDR3 DNA: TGTGCCAGCAGCTTAGCGGGTGCGGGGCACGAGCAGTACTTC. It codes for CASSLAGAGHEQYF. This sequence joins TRBV7-8 and TRBJ2-7, with D tentatively TRBD2 (6 bases). The CDR3 length is 14 residues. Germline loops: CDR1 SGHVS, CDR2 FQNEAQ. The V end was cut by 0 bases, the J end by 5 bases, with 11 bases between.

The chain combines TRBV4-1 with TRBJ2-3; 11 nucleotides agree with TRBD2. J lost 1 base, V lost 0 bases, and 6 bases had no gene match. Germline assignment: CDR1 MGHRA and CDR2 YSYEKL. This CDR3 comprises 18 residues. The CDR3, as DNA: TGCGCCAGCAGCCAAGAACTAGCGGGGGACGGAGGCACAGATACGCAGTATTTT. Protein sequence: CASSQELAGDGGTDTQYF.

V and J are TRBV19 and TRBJ1-5; TRBD1 agrees at 10 bases. This CDR3 is 17 amino acids long. Losses at the gene ends were 5 bases for V and 3 bases for J; bases not matched to a gene: 10. Germline V gene sequence: CDR1 LNHDA, CDR2 SQIVND (reference sequence). In DNA form, the CDR3 reads TGTGCCAGTAGTCACTTACGACAGGGGGCAACCAATCAGCCCCAGCATTTT. Protein sequence: CASSHLRQGATNQPQHF.

The chain joins TRBV27 to TRBJ1-2, with 8 positions matching TRBD1. V was clipped by 5 bases and J by 3 bases; unmatched bases: 11. The CDR3 runs to 16 residues. Germline CDR1 MNHEY, CDR2 SMNVEV (reference sequence). As DNA, the CDR3 is TGTGCCAGCAGTACCAGCGACAGGGGCCAATACTATGGCTACACCTTC. Residues: CASSTSDRGQYYGYTF.